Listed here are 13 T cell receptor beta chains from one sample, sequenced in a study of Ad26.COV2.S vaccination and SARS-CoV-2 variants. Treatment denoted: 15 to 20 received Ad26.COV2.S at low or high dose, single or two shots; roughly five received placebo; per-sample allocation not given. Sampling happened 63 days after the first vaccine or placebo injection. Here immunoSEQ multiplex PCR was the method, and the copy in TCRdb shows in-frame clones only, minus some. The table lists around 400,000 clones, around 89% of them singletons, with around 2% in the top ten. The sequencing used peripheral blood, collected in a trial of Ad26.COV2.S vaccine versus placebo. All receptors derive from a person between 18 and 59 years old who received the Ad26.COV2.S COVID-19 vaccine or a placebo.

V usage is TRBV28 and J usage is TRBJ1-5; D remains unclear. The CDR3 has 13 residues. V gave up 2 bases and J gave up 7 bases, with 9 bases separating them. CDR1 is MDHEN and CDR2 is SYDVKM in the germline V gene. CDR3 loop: CASSLRDWQPQHF. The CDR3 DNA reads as TGTGCCAGCAGTTTAAGGGATTGGCAGCCCCAGCATTTT.

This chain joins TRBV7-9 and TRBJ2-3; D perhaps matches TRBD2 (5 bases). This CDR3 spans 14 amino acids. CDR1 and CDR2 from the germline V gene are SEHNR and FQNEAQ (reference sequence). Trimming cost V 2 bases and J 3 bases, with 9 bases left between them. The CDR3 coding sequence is TGTGCCAGCAGCTTAAGTAGGGAGACAGATACGCAGTATTTT. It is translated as CASSLSRETDTQYF.

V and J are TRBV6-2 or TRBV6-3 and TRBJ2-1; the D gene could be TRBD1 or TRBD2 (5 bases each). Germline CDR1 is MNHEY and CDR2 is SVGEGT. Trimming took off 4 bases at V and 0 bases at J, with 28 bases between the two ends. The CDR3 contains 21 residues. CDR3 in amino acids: CASSFSSGTGTVLSSYNEQFF. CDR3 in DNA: TGTGCCAGCAGTTTCAGTTCGGGGACGGGGACCGTTCTTAGCTCCTACAATGAGCAGTTCTTC.

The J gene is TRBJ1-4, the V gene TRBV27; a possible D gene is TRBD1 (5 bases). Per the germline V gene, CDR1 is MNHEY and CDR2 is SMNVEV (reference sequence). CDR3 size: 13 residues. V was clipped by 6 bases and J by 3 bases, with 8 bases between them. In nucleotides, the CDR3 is TGTGCCAGCAGGGGGCCGGCTAATGAAAAACTGTTTTTT. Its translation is CASRGPANEKLFF.

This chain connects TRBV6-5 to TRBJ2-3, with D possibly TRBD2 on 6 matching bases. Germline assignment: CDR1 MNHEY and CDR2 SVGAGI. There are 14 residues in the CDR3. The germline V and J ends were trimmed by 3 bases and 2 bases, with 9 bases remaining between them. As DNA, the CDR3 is TGTGCCAGCAGTTATAGGCGGGACACAGATACGCAGTATTTT. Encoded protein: CASSYRRDTDTQYF.

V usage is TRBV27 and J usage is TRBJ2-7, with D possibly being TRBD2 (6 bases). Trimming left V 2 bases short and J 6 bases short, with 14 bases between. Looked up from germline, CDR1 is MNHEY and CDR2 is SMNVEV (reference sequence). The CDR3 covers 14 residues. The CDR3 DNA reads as TGTGCCAGCAGTTTAAGACTAGTTTCCGGCGAGCAGTACTTC. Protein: CASSLRLVSGEQYF.

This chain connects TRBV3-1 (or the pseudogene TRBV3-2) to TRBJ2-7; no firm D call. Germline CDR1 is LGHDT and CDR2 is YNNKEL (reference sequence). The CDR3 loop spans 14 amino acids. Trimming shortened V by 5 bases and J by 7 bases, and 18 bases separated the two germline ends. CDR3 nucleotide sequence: TGTGCCAGCAGCGCCCGGGCCTCTATGACGGAGCAGTACTTC. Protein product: CASSARASMTEQYF.

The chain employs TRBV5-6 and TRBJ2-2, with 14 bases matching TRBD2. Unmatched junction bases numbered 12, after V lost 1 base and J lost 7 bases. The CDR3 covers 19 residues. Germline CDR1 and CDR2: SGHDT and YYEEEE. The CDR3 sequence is CASSLRRGLAGVWSGELFF. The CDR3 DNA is TGTGCCAGCAGCTTGCGGCGGGGACTAGCGGGAGTGTGGAGCGGGGAGCTGTTTTTT.

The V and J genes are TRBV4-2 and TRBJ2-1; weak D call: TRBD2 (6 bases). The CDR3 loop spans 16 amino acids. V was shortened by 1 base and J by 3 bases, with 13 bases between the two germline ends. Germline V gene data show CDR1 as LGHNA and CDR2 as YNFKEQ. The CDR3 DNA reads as TGTGCCAGCAGCCAAGTAGTAGCGGAAGACTACAATGAGCAGTTCTTC. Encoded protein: CASSQVVAEDYNEQFF.

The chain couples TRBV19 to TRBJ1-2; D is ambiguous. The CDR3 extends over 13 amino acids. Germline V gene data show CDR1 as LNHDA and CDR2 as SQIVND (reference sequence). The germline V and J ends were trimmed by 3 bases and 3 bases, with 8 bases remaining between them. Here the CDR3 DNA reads TGTGCCAGTAGTATGTGGGGTGACTATGGCTACACCTTC. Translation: CASSMWGDYGYTF.

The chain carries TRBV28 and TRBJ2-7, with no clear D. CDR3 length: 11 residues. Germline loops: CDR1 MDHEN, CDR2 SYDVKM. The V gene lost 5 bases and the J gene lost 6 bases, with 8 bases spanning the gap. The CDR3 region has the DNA TGTGCCAGCAGTGGATGGCCCGAGCAGTACTTC. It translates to CASSGWPEQYF.

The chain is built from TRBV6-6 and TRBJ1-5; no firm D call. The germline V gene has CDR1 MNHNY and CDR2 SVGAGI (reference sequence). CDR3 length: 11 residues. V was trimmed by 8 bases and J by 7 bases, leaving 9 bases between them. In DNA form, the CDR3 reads TGTGCCAGCTCCACTGGGCAGCCCCAGCATTTT. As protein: CASSTGQPQHF.

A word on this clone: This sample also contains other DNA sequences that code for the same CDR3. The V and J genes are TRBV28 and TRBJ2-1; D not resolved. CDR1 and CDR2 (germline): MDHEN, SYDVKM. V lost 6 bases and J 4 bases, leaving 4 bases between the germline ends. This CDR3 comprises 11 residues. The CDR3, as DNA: TGTGCCAGCAGGCTGTACAATGAGCAGTTCTTC. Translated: CASRLYNEQFF.